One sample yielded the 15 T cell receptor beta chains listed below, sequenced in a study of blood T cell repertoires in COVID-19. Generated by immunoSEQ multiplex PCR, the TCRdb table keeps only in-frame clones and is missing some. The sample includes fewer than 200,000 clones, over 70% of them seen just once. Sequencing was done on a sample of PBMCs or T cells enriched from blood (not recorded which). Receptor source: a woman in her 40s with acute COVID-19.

CDR3: CASSLITGSYGYTF. DNA of the CDR3: TGTGCCAGCAGCTTAATTACAGGGAGCTATGGCTACACCTTC. The chain couples TRBV7-2 to TRBJ1-2; the D gene is possibly TRBD1 (6 bases). Trimming stripped 2 bases from V and 4 bases from J, with 11 bases between. CDR3 size: 14 residues. In germline, CDR1 is SGHTA, CDR2 FQGNSA.

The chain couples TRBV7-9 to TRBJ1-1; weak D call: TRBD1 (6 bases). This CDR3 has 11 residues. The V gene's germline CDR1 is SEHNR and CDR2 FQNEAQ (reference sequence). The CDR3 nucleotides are TGTGTCAGTGGGGGGGCCACTGAAGCTTTCTTT. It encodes CVSGGATEAFF.

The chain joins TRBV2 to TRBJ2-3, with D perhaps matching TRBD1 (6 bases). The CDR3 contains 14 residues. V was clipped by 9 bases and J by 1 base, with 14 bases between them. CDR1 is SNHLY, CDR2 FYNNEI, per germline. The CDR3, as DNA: TGTGCCAGACAGGGTGAGCTTCGCACAGATACGCAGTATTTT. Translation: CARQGELRTDTQYF.

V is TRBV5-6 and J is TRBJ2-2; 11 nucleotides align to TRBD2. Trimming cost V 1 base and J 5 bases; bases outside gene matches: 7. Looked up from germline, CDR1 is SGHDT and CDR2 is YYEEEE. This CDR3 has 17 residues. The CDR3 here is CASSLRLAGGRTGELFF. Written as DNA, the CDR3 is TGTGCCAGCAGCTTGCGGCTAGCGGGAGGTCGGACCGGGGAGCTGTTTTTT.

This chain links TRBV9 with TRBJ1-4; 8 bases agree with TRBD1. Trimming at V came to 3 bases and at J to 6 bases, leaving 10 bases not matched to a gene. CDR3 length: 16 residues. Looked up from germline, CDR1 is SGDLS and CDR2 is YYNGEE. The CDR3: CASSAGYRGFDEKLFF. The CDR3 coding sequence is TGTGCCAGCAGCGCCGGATACAGGGGGTTTGATGAAAAACTGTTTTTT.

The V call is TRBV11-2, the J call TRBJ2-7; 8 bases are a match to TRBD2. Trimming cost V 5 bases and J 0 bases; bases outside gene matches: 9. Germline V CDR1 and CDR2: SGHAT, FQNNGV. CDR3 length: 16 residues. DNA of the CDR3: TGTGCCAGCAGCCCTCTCTCGGGGGGGAGCTCCTACGAGCAGTACGTC. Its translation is CASSPLSGGSSYEQYV.

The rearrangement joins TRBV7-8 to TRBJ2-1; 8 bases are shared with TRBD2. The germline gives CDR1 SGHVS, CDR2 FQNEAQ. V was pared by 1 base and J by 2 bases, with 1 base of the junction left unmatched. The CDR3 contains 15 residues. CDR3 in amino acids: CASSLGGRTYNEQFF. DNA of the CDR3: TGTGCCAGCAGCTTAGGCGGGAGGACCTACAATGAGCAGTTCTTC.

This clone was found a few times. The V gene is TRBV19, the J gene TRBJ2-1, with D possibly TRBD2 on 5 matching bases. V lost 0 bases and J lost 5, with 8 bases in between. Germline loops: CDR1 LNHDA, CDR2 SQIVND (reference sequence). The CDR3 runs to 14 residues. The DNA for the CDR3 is TGTGCCAGTAGTATAGAGACGGGGAACAATGAGCAGTTCTTC. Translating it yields CASSIETGNNEQFF.

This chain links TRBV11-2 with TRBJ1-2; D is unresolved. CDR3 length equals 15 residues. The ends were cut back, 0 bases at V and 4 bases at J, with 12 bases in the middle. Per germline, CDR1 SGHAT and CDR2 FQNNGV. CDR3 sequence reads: CASSLDLEGSYGYTF. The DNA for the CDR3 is TGTGCCAGCAGCTTAGATCTGGAGGGTAGCTATGGCTACACCTTC.

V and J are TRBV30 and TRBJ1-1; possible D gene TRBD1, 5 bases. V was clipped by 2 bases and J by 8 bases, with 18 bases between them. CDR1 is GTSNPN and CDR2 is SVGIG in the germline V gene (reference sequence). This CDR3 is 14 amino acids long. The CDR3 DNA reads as TGTGCCTGGAGTTTTGACAGTAGTGGGGTCGAAGCTTTCTTT. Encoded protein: CAWSFDSSGVEAFF.

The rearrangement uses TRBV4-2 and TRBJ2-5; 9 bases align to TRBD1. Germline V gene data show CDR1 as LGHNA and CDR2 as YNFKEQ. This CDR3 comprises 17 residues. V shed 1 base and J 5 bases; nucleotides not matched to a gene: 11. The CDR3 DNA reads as TGTGCCAGCAGCCAAGGGCGGTCAAGGACAGGGGAGGAGACCCAGTACTTC. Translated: CASSQGRSRTGEETQYF.

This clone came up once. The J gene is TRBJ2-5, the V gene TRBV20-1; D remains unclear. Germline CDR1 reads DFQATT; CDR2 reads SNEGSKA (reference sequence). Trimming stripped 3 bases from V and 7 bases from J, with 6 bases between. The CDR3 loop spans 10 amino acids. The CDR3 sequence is CSASQRTQYF. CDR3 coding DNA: TGCAGTGCTAGTCAGCGGACCCAGTACTTC.

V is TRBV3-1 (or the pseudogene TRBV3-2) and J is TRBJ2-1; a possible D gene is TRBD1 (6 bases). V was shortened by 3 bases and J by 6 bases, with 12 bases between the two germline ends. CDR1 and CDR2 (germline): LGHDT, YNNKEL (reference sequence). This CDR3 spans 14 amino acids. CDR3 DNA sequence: TGTGCCAGCAGCCAGCAGGGGTACGTCAATGAGCAGTTCTTC. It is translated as CASSQQGYVNEQFF.

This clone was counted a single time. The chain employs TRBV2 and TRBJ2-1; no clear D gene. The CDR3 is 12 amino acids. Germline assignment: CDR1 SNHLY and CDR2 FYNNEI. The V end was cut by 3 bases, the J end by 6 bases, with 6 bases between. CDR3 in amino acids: CASSEASNEQFF. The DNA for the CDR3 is TGTGCCAGCAGTGAGGCTAGCAATGAGCAGTTCTTC.

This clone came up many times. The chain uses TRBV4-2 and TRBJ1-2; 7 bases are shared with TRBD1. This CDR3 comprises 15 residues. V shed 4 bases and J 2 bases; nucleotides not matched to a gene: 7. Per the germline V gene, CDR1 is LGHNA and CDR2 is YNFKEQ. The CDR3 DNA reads TGTGCCAGCAGCCCCAGGCTGACAGGGAACTATGGCTACACCTTC. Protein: CASSPRLTGNYGYTF.